A selection of T cell receptor beta chains follows, all from one sample in a study of blood T cell repertoires in COVID-19. Assay used: immunoSEQ multiplex PCR; TCRdb lists only in-frame clones, some missing. The table shows some 220,000 clones, with around 82% occurring only once. What was sequenced was peripheral blood. All receptors derive from a woman in her sixties or seventies with acute or convalescent COVID-19. Each CDR3 is given with its conserved first and last residue. A D gene is named only where the DNA matches it firmly. Clone size is stated in some rows and not others, as once, few, many or a class when expanded.

clone size: .; J gene: TRBJ2-7; V gene: TRBV27; D gene: TRBD1; CDR3 DNA: TGTGCCAGCAGTTTCGGACAGGGTGGATACGAGCAGTACTTC; CDR3 protein: CASSFGQGGYEQYF
clone size: .; J gene: TRBJ2-1; V gene: TRBV5-4; D gene: .; CDR3 DNA: TGTGCCAGCAGTCTGAGCTCCTACAATGAGCAGTTCTTC; CDR3 protein: CASSLSSYNEQFF
clone size: .; J gene: TRBJ2-3; V gene: TRBV10-3; D gene: TRBD2; CDR3 DNA: TGTGCCATCAGTGAACCCGCGGGGGGCACAGATACGCAGTATTTT; CDR3 protein: CAISEPAGGTDTQYF
clone size: .; J gene: TRBJ2-6; V gene: TRBV6-2/TRBV6-3; D gene: TRBD1; CDR3 DNA: TGTGCCAGCAGTTCTGGGACAGGGGTATCTGGGGCCAACGTCCTGACTTTC; CDR3 protein: CASSSGTGVSGANVLTF
clone size: .; J gene: TRBJ2-5; V gene: TRBV6-1; D gene: .; CDR3 DNA: TGTGCCAGCAGTGAAGTATCTTGGGGGGAGGAGGGCACCCAAGAGACCCAGTACTTC; CDR3 protein: CASSEVSWGEEGTQETQYF
clone size: .; J gene: TRBJ2-6; V gene: TRBV4-1; D gene: .; CDR3 DNA: TGCGCCAGCAGCCAAGCTCCCCGGGGGTGGGGACTCTCTGGGGCCAACGTCCTGACTTTC; CDR3 protein: CASSQAPRGWGLSGANVLTF
clone size: .; J gene: TRBJ2-7; V gene: TRBV19; D gene: .; CDR3 DNA: TGTGCCAGTGCGCAGGATCCAACCTACGAGCAGTACTTC; CDR3 protein: CASAQDPTYEQYF
clone size: .; J gene: TRBJ2-5; V gene: TRBV5-6; D gene: .; CDR3 DNA: TGTGCCAGCAGCTTGGGAGTAGCGGACCAAGAGACCCAGTACTTC; CDR3 protein: CASSLGVADQETQYF
clone size: .; J gene: TRBJ2-3; V gene: TRBV2; D gene: TRBD2; CDR3 DNA: TGTGCCAGCAGGACTAGCGGGTCCTTCACAGATACGCAGTATTTT; CDR3 protein: CASRTSGSFTDTQYF
clone size: .; J gene: TRBJ1-3; V gene: TRBV9; D gene: .; CDR3 DNA: TGTGCCAGCAGCGTAGACCCCCTGGTAGGGGGGAGGGAGCGAAACACCATATATTTT; CDR3 protein: CASSVDPLVGGRERNTIYF
clone size: .; J gene: TRBJ2-2; V gene: TRBV24-1; D gene: TRBD1; CDR3 DNA: TGTGCCACCAGTGACCTCAGACAGGGAACCGGGGAGCTGTTTTTT; CDR3 protein: CATSDLRQGTGELFF
clone size: .; J gene: TRBJ2-6; V gene: TRBV28; D gene: .; CDR3 DNA: TGTGCCAGCGGTGAAACAGCCTTAACTGGGGCCAACGTCCTGACTTTC; CDR3 protein: CASGETALTGANVLTF
clone size: .; J gene: TRBJ1-1; V gene: TRBV6-1; D gene: .; CDR3 DNA: TGTGCCAGCAGTGACCCAGACAGGCTTGAAGCTTTCTTT; CDR3 protein: CASSDPDRLEAFF
clone size: .; J gene: TRBJ2-6; V gene: TRBV7-9; D gene: .; CDR3 DNA: TGTGCCAGCAGCTTCCTCAGGGACTGGGGTGGGGCCAACGTCCTGACTTTC; CDR3 protein: CASSFLRDWGGANVLTF
clone size: .; J gene: TRBJ1-4; V gene: TRBV6-5; D gene: .; CDR3 DNA: TGTGCCAGCAGTTACTCTACCAGGGGTGGTGAAAAACTGTTTTTT; CDR3 protein: CASSYSTRGGEKLFF
clone size: .; J gene: TRBJ1-1; V gene: TRBV11-2; D gene: .; CDR3 DNA: TGTGCCAGCAGCTTAACAGGACTGAACACTGAAGCTTTCTTT; CDR3 protein: CASSLTGLNTEAFF
clone size: .; J gene: TRBJ1-1; V gene: TRBV7-6; D gene: TRBD1; CDR3 DNA: TGTGCCAGCAGCACAGGGACAGTGAGGAACACTGAAGCTTTCTTT; CDR3 protein: CASSTGTVRNTEAFF
clone size: .; J gene: TRBJ2-1; V gene: TRBV6-2/TRBV6-3; D gene: .; CDR3 DNA: TGTGCCAGCAGTTACGGGGCAGGGCGACGGTCCAATGAGCAGTTCTTC; CDR3 protein: CASSYGAGRRSNEQFF
clone size: .; J gene: TRBJ1-1; V gene: TRBV19; D gene: .; CDR3 DNA: TGTGCCAGTAGTATATCGAGCCTCACTGAAGCTTTCTTT; CDR3 protein: CASSISSLTEAFF
clone size: .; J gene: TRBJ1-3; V gene: TRBV10-3; D gene: .; CDR3 DNA: TGTGCCATCAGTGACAAGCGAAACACCATATATTTT; CDR3 protein: CAISDKRNTIYF
clone size: .; J gene: TRBJ2-5; V gene: TRBV14; D gene: TRBD1; CDR3 DNA: TGTGCCAGCAGCCCATACGGGGACAGGGGAGAGACCCAGTACTTC; CDR3 protein: CASSPYGDRGETQYF
clone size: .; J gene: TRBJ1-1; V gene: TRBV5-1; D gene: TRBD1; CDR3 DNA: TGCGCCAGCAGCCAGACAGGGGACACTGAAGCTTTCTTT; CDR3 protein: CASSQTGDTEAFF
clone size: .; J gene: TRBJ2-1; V gene: TRBV10-3; D gene: .; CDR3 DNA: TGTGCCATCAGTGGGACTTTAGTAGGCGTGTCCGATGAGCAGTTCTTC; CDR3 protein: CAISGTLVGVSDEQFF
clone size: .; J gene: TRBJ2-3; V gene: TRBV3-1/TRBV3-2; D gene: .; CDR3 DNA: TGTGCCAGCAGCCGAAGCAATACGCAGTATTTT; CDR3 protein: CASSRSNTQYF
clone size: once; J gene: TRBJ2-5; V gene: TRBV2; D gene: TRBD2; CDR3 DNA: TGTGCCAGCAGTGAACTAGCGGGGGGGGCAAAGACCCAGTACTTC; CDR3 protein: CASSELAGGAKTQYF
clone size: .; J gene: TRBJ2-3; V gene: TRBV24-1; D gene: TRBD1; CDR3 DNA: TGTGCCACCAGTGATACAGGGGGGAGCACAGATACGCAGTATTTT; CDR3 protein: CATSDTGGSTDTQYF
clone size: .; J gene: TRBJ2-1; V gene: TRBV30; D gene: .; CDR3 DNA: TGTGCCGGCTACTCACATGGGGGCGATGAGCAGTTCTTC; CDR3 protein: CAGYSHGGDEQFF
clone size: .; J gene: TRBJ2-1; V gene: TRBV7-2; D gene: TRBD2; CDR3 DNA: TGTGCCAGCAGTTTAGGGGGACTAGCGGACAATGAGCAGTTCTTC; CDR3 protein: CASSLGGLADNEQFF
clone size: .; J gene: TRBJ2-1; V gene: TRBV9; D gene: .; CDR3 DNA: TGTGCCAGACAGGGAAAAGCCTCCTACAATGAGCAGTTCTTC; CDR3 protein: CARQGKASYNEQFF
clone size: few; J gene: TRBJ1-4; V gene: TRBV28; D gene: .; CDR3 DNA: TGTGCCAGCATGAGGATGAAGGAAAAACTGTTTTTT; CDR3 protein: CASMRMKEKLFF
clone size: .; J gene: TRBJ2-3; V gene: TRBV27; D gene: TRBD1; CDR3 DNA: TGTGCCAGCAGGAGGGGGCTTGCAGATACGCAGTATTTT; CDR3 protein: CASRRGLADTQYF
clone size: .; J gene: TRBJ2-3; V gene: TRBV18; D gene: TRBD1; CDR3 DNA: TGTGCCAGCTCACAGGGACAGACCACAGATACGCAGTATTTT; CDR3 protein: CASSQGQTTDTQYF
clone size: once; J gene: TRBJ2-4; V gene: TRBV19; D gene: TRBD2; CDR3 DNA: TGTGCCAGTAGTATCCCCGGGGGGGACGACATTCAGTACTTC; CDR3 protein: CASSIPGGDDIQYF
clone size: .; J gene: TRBJ2-3; V gene: TRBV29-1; D gene: .; CDR3 DNA: TGCAGCGTTGAATGGGGGCTACACACAGATACGCAGTATTTT; CDR3 protein: CSVEWGLHTDTQYF
clone size: once; J gene: TRBJ1-2; V gene: TRBV10-1; D gene: TRBD1; CDR3 DNA: TGCGCCAGCAGTGAGTCCCGGACAGGGTTTGGCTACACCTTC; CDR3 protein: CASSESRTGFGYTF
clone size: .; J gene: TRBJ1-2; V gene: TRBV15; D gene: .; CDR3 DNA: TGTGCCACCAGCCAGGACAGACCCTATGGCTACACCTTC; CDR3 protein: CATSQDRPYGYTF
clone size: .; J gene: TRBJ1-1; V gene: TRBV11-2; D gene: .; CDR3 DNA: TGTGCCAGCAGCTACGCGAATGCCGGGGGAAAGGGGAACACTGAAGCTTTCTTT; CDR3 protein: CASSYANAGGKGNTEAFF
clone size: .; J gene: TRBJ2-1; V gene: TRBV5-1; D gene: .; CDR3 DNA: TGCGCCAGCAGCGTAGGACAAAGCCCTTACAATGAGCAGTTCTTC; CDR3 protein: CASSVGQSPYNEQFF
clone size: once; J gene: TRBJ2-6; V gene: TRBV7-2; D gene: .; CDR3 DNA: TGTGCCAGCAGCATCGGGGGGCCCGTCTCTGGGGCCAACGTCCTGACTTTC; CDR3 protein: CASSIGGPVSGANVLTF
clone size: .; J gene: TRBJ1-3; V gene: TRBV5-5; D gene: .; CDR3 DNA: TGTGCCAGCGTCCAGGGATCTGGAAACACCATATATTTT; CDR3 protein: CASVQGSGNTIYF
clone size: .; J gene: TRBJ1-1; V gene: TRBV5-1; D gene: .; CDR3 DNA: TGCGCCAGCAGCACCGGACAGCGGGAAACTGAAGCTTTCTTT; CDR3 protein: CASSTGQRETEAFF
clone size: .; J gene: TRBJ2-5; V gene: TRBV19; D gene: TRBD2; CDR3 DNA: TGTGCCAGTCAAGGGACTAGCGGGGGGAACGGGGAGACCCAGTACTTC; CDR3 protein: CASQGTSGGNGETQYF
clone size: few; J gene: TRBJ1-2; V gene: TRBV2; D gene: TRBD1; CDR3 DNA: TGTGCCAGCAGTGGGGAGGTCGACAGGGAGCCTGGCTACACCTTC; CDR3 protein: CASSGEVDREPGYTF